This T cell receptor (beta chain) is from a study of blood T cell repertoires in COVID-19. Turning to the study itself: Samples of COVID-19 (acute and convalescent) were obtained from the United States, Italy and Spain. T cells, B-cell-depleted T cells, or PBMCs provided the cDNA or gDNA that served as material.

This CDR3 has 16 residues. Trimming stripped 0 bases from V and 1 base from J, with 12 bases between. CDR1 LGHNA and CDR2 YSLEER come from the germline V gene. Clones were read by immunoSEQ multiplex PCR, and TCRdb kept only the in-frame ones, dropping some. The sample holds over 250,000 clones; 75% to 90% are singletons and the top ten take around an eighth. The sequenced sample consisted of peripheral blood. The V gene is TRBV4-3, the J gene TRBJ2-5; maybe TRBD2 (7 bases). The sequence was collected from a woman between 55 and 75 years old with acute or convalescent COVID-19. The chain's CDR3 is CASSQDWRGRQETQYF. CDR3 DNA sequence: TGCGCCAGCAGCCAAGATTGGCGGGGGCGCCAAGAGACCCAGTACTTC.